Listed below are T cell receptor beta chains from one sample, sequenced in a study of memory CD4+ T cells and cytomegalovirus serostatus. Sequenced by immunoSEQ multiplex PCR; TCRdb stores in-frame clones only, minus some. The data show 54,000 or so clones, with roughly three quarters seen just once and 0.85% to 1.2% held by the top ten. The sequencing input was memory CD4+ T cells from blood. The receptors derive from an adult in good health and CMV-seronegative. CDR3s include the opening cysteine and the closing phenylalanine or tryptophan. Fields, in order: CDR3 length, clone size, D gene, V gene, J gene, CDR3 protein, CDR3 DNA. A D gene is named only where the DNA matches it firmly. The size entry is marked missing in some rows and otherwise reads once, few, many or a size class.

16,NA,TRBD1,TRBV4-1,TRBJ2-1,CASSQDRQGTYNEQFF,TGCGCCAGCAGCCAAGACCGACAGGGCACCTACAATGAGCAGTTCTTC
15,NA,NA,TRBV14,TRBJ2-1,CASSPQPERYNEQFF,TGTGCCAGCAGCCCCCAGCCGGAGAGATACAATGAGCAGTTCTTC
16,NA,TRBD1,TRBV5-4,TRBJ2-2,CASSLGQGANTGELFF,TGTGCCAGCAGCTTAGGACAGGGTGCGAACACCGGGGAGCTGTTTTTT
13,NA,NA,TRBV19,TRBJ1-2,CASSMLTATGYTF,TGTGCCAGTAGTATGCTGACGGCGACCGGCTACACCTTC
18,NA,TRBD1,TRBV19,TRBJ2-6,CASRLRQGAHSGANVLTF,TGTGCCAGTAGGTTGCGACAGGGAGCCCATTCTGGGGCCAACGTCCTGACTTTC
12,NA,NA,TRBV5-6,TRBJ1-2,CASSKTARSYTF,TGTGCCAGCAGCAAGACAGCCCGGAGCTACACCTTC
13,NA,NA,TRBV19,TRBJ1-1,CASSTDRNTEAFF,TGTGCCAGTAGCACCGACAGGAACACTGAAGCTTTCTTT
17,NA,NA,TRBV7-9,TRBJ2-7,CASSLALRTVRYYEQYF,TGTGCCAGCAGCTTAGCCCTCCGGACAGTAAGATACTACGAGCAGTACTTC
15,NA,NA,TRBV10-3,TRBJ1-2,CAISESRSVASGYTF,TGTGCCATCAGTGAGTCTAGGTCGGTGGCATCGGGCTACACCTTC
14,NA,NA,TRBV11-1,TRBJ1-3,CASSSGPSGNTIYF,TGTGCCAGCAGCTCGGGACCCTCTGGAAACACCATATATTTT
15,NA,NA,TRBV5-4,TRBJ2-7,CASSPGDRGSYEQYF,TGTGCCAGCAGCCCCGGAGACAGAGGCTCCTACGAGCAGTACTTC
17,NA,TRBD2,TRBV7-9,TRBJ2-3,CASSLGASGSSTDTQYF,TGTGCCAGCAGCTTAGGGGCTAGCGGATCTAGCACAGATACGCAGTATTTT
13,NA,TRBD1,TRBV29-1,TRBJ2-5,CSATTGSQETQYF,TGCAGCGCTACGACAGGGTCGCAAGAGACCCAGTACTTC
18,NA,NA,TRBV19,TRBJ1-3,CASSMGRLGGAGKNTIYF,TGTGCCAGTAGTATGGGACGGCTGGGGGGGGCCGGAAAGAACACCATATATTTT
18,NA,NA,TRBV9,TRBJ1-3,CASSPVLGGIGGGNTIYF,TGTGCCAGCAGCCCGGTTTTGGGGGGGATCGGGGGTGGAAACACCATATATTTT
15,NA,TRBD1,TRBV5-1,TRBJ1-5,CASSSTGQENQPQHF,TGCGCCAGCAGCTCAACGGGACAGGAGAATCAGCCCCAGCATTTT
14,NA,NA,TRBV21-1,TRBJ1-1,CASRNPLGNTEAFF,TGTGCCAGCAGGAATCCCCTCGGGAACACTGAAGCTTTCTTT
14,NA,NA,TRBV15,TRBJ2-1,CATSRGDTRDEQFF,TGTGCCACCAGCAGAGGGGACACACGGGATGAGCAGTTCTTC
14,NA,NA,TRBV29-1,TRBJ2-1,CSVPNRVGGNEQFF,TGCAGCGTCCCGAACAGGGTAGGGGGCAATGAGCAGTTCTTC
15,NA,TRBD2,TRBV6-6,TRBJ2-1,CASRGLAGESGEQFF,TGTGCCAGCAGGGGACTAGCGGGAGAATCCGGTGAGCAGTTCTTC
13,NA,NA,TRBV18,TRBJ1-1,CASSPDKNTEAFF,TGTGCCAGCTCACCAGACAAGAACACTGAAGCTTTCTTT
16,few,NA,TRBV4-2,TRBJ1-1,CASSQEGRQVNTEAFF,TGTGCCAGCAGCCAAGAGGGCAGACAAGTGAACACTGAAGCTTTCTTT
14,NA,NA,TRBV7-2,TRBJ2-1,CASRKIQGYNEQFF,TGTGCCAGCAGGAAAATACAGGGCTACAATGAGCAGTTCTTC
15,NA,NA,TRBV7-6,TRBJ2-1,CASSSGGARGHEQFF,TGTGCCAGCAGCTCAGGGGGGGCCAGGGGGCATGAGCAGTTCTTC
17,NA,TRBD2,TRBV4-2,TRBJ2-3,CASSQGRASGTTDTQYF,TGTGCCAGCAGCCAGGGAAGGGCTAGCGGGACCACAGATACGCAGTATTTT
15,NA,NA,TRBV7-8,TRBJ1-1,CASSLDVRGNTEAFF,TGTGCCAGCAGCTTAGACGTACGGGGGAACACTGAAGCTTTCTTT
14,NA,NA,TRBV5-6,TRBJ1-5,CASSQRGSNQPQHF,TGTGCCAGCAGCCAGCGGGGTTCCAATCAGCCCCAGCATTTT
13,NA,NA,TRBV11-2,TRBJ1-1,CASSRTSGSEAFF,TGTGCCAGCAGCCGAACCTCAGGTTCTGAAGCTTTCTTT
15,NA,TRBD1,TRBV30,TRBJ2-7,CAWRGTDRGRYEQYF,TGTGCCTGGAGGGGAACCGACAGGGGGCGATACGAGCAGTACTTC
12,NA,NA,TRBV28,TRBJ2-7,CASSSQNYEQYF,TGTGCCAGCAGTTCACAGAACTACGAGCAGTACTTC
16,once,TRBD1,TRBV27,TRBJ2-1,CASSYGVRGLYNEQFF,TGTGCCAGCAGTTATGGGGTCAGGGGGCTCTACAATGAGCAGTTCTTC
14,NA,TRBD2,TRBV9,TRBJ2-7,CASSAAGGAGEQYF,TGTGCCAGCAGCGCGGCGGGAGGGGCAGGTGAGCAGTACTTC
16,once,TRBD2,TRBV5-1,TRBJ2-3,CASSLGLAGVGDTQYF,TGCGCCAGCAGCTTGGGACTAGCGGGAGTTGGTGATACGCAGTATTTT
21,NA,NA,TRBV4-3,TRBJ1-1,CASSQDLAAPMRERLNTEAFF,TGCGCCAGCAGCCAAGATCTGGCGGCCCCAATGCGGGAGAGATTGAACACTGAAGCTTTCTTT
15,NA,NA,TRBV5-6,TRBJ1-5,CASSFGQGFGQPQHF,TGTGCCAGCAGCTTCGGCCAGGGATTTGGACAGCCCCAGCATTTT
14,NA,NA,TRBV5-1,TRBJ2-3,CASSPQVSADTQYF,TGCGCCAGCAGCCCACAGGTTTCTGCAGATACGCAGTATTTT
15,once,NA,TRBV7-6,TRBJ2-7,CASSLQSGPNYEQYF,TGTGCCAGCAGCTTACAAAGCGGGCCCAACTACGAGCAGTACTTC
17,NA,NA,TRBV14,TRBJ1-6,CASSQFSRGLANSPLHF,TGTGCCAGCAGCCAATTCTCCCGGGGGCTGGCTAATTCACCCCTCCACTTT
15,NA,TRBD1,TRBV6-1,TRBJ1-1,CASRTSDRGLTEAFF,TGTGCCAGCAGAACATCCGACAGGGGGCTAACTGAAGCTTTCTTT
13,NA,NA,TRBV5-6,TRBJ1-2,CASSLRRGYGYTF,TGTGCCAGCAGCTTGAGGAGGGGGTATGGCTACACCTTC
18,NA,NA,TRBV5-8,TRBJ2-7,CASRTGSIGGNFPYEQYF,TGTGCCAGCCGGACCGGGTCGATAGGGGGGAACTTTCCCTACGAGCAGTACTTC
16,NA,NA,TRBV2,TRBJ1-3,CASSEGTANSGNTIYF,TGTGCCAGCAGTGAAGGTACGGCGAACTCTGGAAACACCATATATTTT
14,NA,TRBD2,TRBV19,TRBJ2-3,CASSGVWREDTQYF,TGTGCCAGTAGTGGCGTGTGGCGGGAGGATACGCAGTATTTT
15,NA,NA,TRBV6-1,TRBJ1-4,CASSERQTTNEKLFF,TGTGCCAGCAGTGAACGACAGACAACTAATGAAAAACTGTTTTTT
14,few,TRBD2,TRBV2,TRBJ2-3,CASSSRDYTDTQYF,TGTGCCAGCAGTTCCCGGGACTACACAGATACGCAGTATTTT
14,NA,NA,TRBV7-8,TRBJ2-1,CASSLDGDYNEQFF,TGTGCCAGCAGCTTAGATGGGGACTACAATGAGCAGTTCTTC
14,NA,NA,TRBV5-6,TRBJ2-7,CASSLVEGAYEQYF,TGTGCCAGCAGCTTGGTGGAGGGGGCCTACGAGCAGTACTTC
13,NA,NA,TRBV7-7,TRBJ2-1,CASSSTRRQEQFF,TGTGCTAGCAGCTCCACGCGGCGGCAGGAGCAGTTCTTC
13,NA,NA,TRBV27,TRBJ2-2,CASSLFPTGELFF,TGTGCCAGCAGTTTATTTCCCACCGGGGAGCTGTTTTTT
13,NA,NA,TRBV5-6,TRBJ1-1,CASSTGSNTEAFF,TGTGCCAGCAGCACGGGATCGAACACTGAAGCTTTCTTT
15,NA,TRBD1,TRBV19,TRBJ1-5,CASSIADRVGQPQHF,TGTGCCAGTAGTATAGCTGACAGGGTAGGCCAGCCCCAGCATTTT
14,NA,NA,TRBV4-1,TRBJ1-5,CASSQPGGSRPQHF,TGCGCCAGCAGCCAGCCCGGGGGGTCGCGGCCCCAGCATTTT
16,once,NA,TRBV19,TRBJ1-5,CASIPGRGARNQPQHF,TGTGCCAGTATTCCAGGACGGGGGGCCCGCAATCAGCCCCAGCATTTT
19,NA,TRBD2,TRBV9,TRBJ2-1,CASSVTGLAGLGSYNEQFF,TGTGCCAGCAGCGTAACGGGACTAGCGGGACTCGGCTCCTACAATGAGCAGTTCTTC
14,NA,TRBD1,TRBV7-2,TRBJ1-2,CASSRRDRSYGYTF,TGTGCCAGCAGCCGTAGGGACAGGTCCTATGGCTACACCTTC